The sequence of this TCR beta chain was determined in a study of Graves' ophthalmopathy and Graves' hyperthyroidism. RNA served as the template for amplifying TCR beta CDR3 regions. RT-PCR with HTBI primers came first, then second-round multiplex PCR. TCRdb redid the calling of the multiplex PCR reads with MiXCR, one entry per CDR3 protein. The repertoire has about 1.1 million distinct CDR3 sequences, about 35% of them found once; the top ten carry around 10%. In its sample, this clonotype was seen a few times. What it binds is not known. Recruitment covered hyperthyroidism patients aged 18 to 65 whose new diagnosis was of under 2 months' duration. Patients were excluded if they had other autoimmune diseases or uncontrolled infections, and likewise if pregnancy or lactation applied. Study outcomes and limitations: In blood, most expanded thyroid clonotypes above 0.001 frequency were also detected.

The sequence was collected from an adult man with Graves' hyperthyroidism. The sequenced sample consisted of peripheral blood or thyroid tissue (not recorded which).

CDR3 coding DNA: TGCAGCGTTGAACAGGAGACTGGAAACACCATATATTTT. Its protein is CSVEQETGNTIYF. This chain joins TRBV29-1 and TRBJ1-3; no reliable D call. CDR3 length: 13 residues. Germline V gene lookup returns CDR1 SQVTM and CDR2 ANQGSEA. V dropped 2 bases and J dropped 2 bases, with 7 bases sitting between them.